The entry that follows covers one TCR beta chain sequence. This CDR3 has 13 amino acids. The germline V and J ends were trimmed by 5 bases and 3 bases, with 10 bases remaining between them. Germline loops: CDR1 MNHEY, CDR2 SVGAGI. Using immunoSEQ multiplex PCR, the repertoire was profiled, and TCRdb retains in-frame clones only, with some absent. The sample shows about 220,000 clones, about 93% of them seen only once. These data belong to a study of control samples from healthy donors and cancer patients. The chain is built from TRBV6-5 and TRBJ1-1; D unresolved. This TCR derives from a man aged 50-59 years in good health. Material for sequencing was blood. DNA for the CDR3: TGTGCCAGCAGTACCCGTTTGGACACTGAAGCTTTCTTT. Protein sequence: CASSTRLDTEAFF.